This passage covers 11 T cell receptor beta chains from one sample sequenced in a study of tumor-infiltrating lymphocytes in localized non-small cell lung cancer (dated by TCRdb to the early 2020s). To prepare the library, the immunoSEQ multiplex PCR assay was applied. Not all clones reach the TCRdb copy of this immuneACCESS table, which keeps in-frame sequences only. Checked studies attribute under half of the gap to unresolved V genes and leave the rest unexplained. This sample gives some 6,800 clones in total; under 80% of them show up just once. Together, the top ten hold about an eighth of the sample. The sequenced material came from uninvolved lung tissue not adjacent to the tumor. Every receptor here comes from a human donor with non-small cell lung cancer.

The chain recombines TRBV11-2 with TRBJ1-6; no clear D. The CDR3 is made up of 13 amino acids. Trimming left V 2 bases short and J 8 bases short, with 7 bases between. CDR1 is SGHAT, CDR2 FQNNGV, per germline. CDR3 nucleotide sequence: TGTGCCAGCAGCTTATACGGGGATTCACCCCTCCACTTT. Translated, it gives CASSLYGDSPLHF.

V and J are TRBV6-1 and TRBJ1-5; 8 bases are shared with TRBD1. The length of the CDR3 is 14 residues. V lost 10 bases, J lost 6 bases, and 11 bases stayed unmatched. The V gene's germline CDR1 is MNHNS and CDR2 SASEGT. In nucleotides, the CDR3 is TGTGCCACTAGCGGACAGGGCATCGCTCAGCCCCAGCATTTT. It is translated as CATSGQGIAQPQHF.

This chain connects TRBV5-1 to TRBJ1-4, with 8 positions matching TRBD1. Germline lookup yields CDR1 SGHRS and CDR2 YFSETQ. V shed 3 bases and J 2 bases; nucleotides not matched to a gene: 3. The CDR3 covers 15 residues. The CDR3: CASSSTGGTNEKLFF. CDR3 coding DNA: TGCGCCAGCAGCTCCACAGGGGGGACTAATGAAAAACTGTTTTTT.

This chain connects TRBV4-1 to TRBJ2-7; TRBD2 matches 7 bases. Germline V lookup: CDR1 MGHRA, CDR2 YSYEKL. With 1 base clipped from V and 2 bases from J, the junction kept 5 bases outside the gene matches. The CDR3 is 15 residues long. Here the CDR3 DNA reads TGCGCCAGCAGCCAAGGGAGCGGGGTTACCTACGAGCAGTACTTC. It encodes CASSQGSGVTYEQYF.

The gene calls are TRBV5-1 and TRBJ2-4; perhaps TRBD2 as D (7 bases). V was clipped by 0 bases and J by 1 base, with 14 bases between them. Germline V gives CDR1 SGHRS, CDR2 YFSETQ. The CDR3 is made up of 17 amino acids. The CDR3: CASSLVTGREAKNIQYF. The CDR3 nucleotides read TGCGCCAGCAGCTTGGTAACAGGGAGGGAGGCCAAAAACATTCAGTACTTC.

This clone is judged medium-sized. CDR3 nucleotide sequence: TGTGCCAGCAGTTCCCCCGGATCCCCGGAGGATACGCAGTATTTT. Amino acid sequence: CASSSPGSPEDTQYF. This rearrangement joins TRBV6-5 to TRBJ2-3; D gene ambiguous. This CDR3 contains 15 residues. The V end lost 4 bases, the J end lost 6 bases, and 17 bases lay between the germline ends. Germline CDR1 reads MNHEY; CDR2 reads SVGAGI.

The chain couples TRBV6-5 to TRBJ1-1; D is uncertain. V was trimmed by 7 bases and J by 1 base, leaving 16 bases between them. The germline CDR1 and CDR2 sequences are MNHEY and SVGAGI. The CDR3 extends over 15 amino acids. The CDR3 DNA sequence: TGTGCCAGCAAATTGGGGTGGGCTCGGAACACTGAAGCTTTCTTT. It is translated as CASKLGWARNTEAFF.

CDR3 sequence (DNA): TGTGCCAGCAGCCAAGGGACATCTGCTTGGACACCCCTCCACTTT. Protein product: CASSQGTSAWTPLHF. This rearrangement joins TRBV7-6 to TRBJ1-6; D possibly corresponds to TRBD1 (6 bases). Germline-derived CDR1 and CDR2 are SGHVS and FNYEAQ. The CDR3 is 15 residues long. Trimming left V 5 bases short and J 11 bases short, with 19 bases between.

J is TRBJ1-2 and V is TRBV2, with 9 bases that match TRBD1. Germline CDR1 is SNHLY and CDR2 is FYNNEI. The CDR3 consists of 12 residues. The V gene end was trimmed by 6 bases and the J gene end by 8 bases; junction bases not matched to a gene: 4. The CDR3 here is CASSRDRVGYTF. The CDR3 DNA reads TGTGCCAGCAGCAGGGACAGGGTGGGCTACACCTTC.

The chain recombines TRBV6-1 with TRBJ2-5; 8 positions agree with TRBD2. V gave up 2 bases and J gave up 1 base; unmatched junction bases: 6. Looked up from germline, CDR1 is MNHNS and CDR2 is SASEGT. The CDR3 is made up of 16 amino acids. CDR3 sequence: CASSEIITSGQETQYF. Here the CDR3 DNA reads TGTGCCAGCAGTGAAATAATCACTAGCGGCCAAGAGACCCAGTACTTC.

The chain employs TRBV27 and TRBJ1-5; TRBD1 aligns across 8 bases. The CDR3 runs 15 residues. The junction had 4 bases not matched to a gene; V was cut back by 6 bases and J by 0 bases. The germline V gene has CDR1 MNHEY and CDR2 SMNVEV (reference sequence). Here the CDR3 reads CASSIGTGSNQPQHF. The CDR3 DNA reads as TGTGCCAGCAGCATCGGGACAGGTAGCAATCAGCCCCAGCATTTT.